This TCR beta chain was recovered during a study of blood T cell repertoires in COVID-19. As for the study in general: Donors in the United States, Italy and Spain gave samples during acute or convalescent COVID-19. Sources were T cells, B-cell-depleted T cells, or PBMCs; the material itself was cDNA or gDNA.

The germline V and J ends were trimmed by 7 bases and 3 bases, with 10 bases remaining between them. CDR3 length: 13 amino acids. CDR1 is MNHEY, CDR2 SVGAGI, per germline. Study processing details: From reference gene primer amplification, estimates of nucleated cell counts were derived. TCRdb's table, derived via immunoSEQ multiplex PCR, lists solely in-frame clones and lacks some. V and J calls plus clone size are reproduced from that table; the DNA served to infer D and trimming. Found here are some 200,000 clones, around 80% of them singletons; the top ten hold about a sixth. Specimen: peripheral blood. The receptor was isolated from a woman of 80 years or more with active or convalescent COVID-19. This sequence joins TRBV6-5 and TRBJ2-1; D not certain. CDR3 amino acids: CASNLGLYNEQFF. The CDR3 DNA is TGTGCCAGCAATTTGGGCCTCTACAATGAGCAGTTCTTC.